This passage covers 13 T cell receptor beta chains from one sample sequenced in a study of T-cell reconstitution after alpha-beta-depleted transplantation in children. For TCRbeta, the library was prepared with unique molecular identifiers. TCRdb passed the PCR reads through MiXCR, listing each CDR3 protein once. The sample has around 300,000 distinct CDR3 sequences, 20% to 30% seen once. This material consisted of PBMCs, mostly from graft donor cells, taken 180 days after TCRalphabeta/CD19-depleted stem cell transplant. These receptors were collected from a male patient younger than 18 who had a stem cell transplant for acute lymphoblastic leukemia, so the T cells may come from the graft donor.

The rearrangement joins TRBV4-1 to TRBJ1-1, with D hard to call. Germline-derived CDR1 and CDR2 are MGHRA and YSYEKL. The CDR3 is 12 residues long. Trimming left V 3 bases short and J 8 bases short, with 10 bases between. The CDR3 DNA is TGCGCCAGCAGCCAGGAAGGTCCGGAAGCTTTCTTT. It is translated as CASSQEGPEAFF.

Only a few counts were recorded for this clonotype. J is TRBJ2-2 and V is TRBV28; 9 bases match TRBD2. The CDR3 covers 17 residues. V was clipped by 5 bases and J by 4 bases; unmatched bases: 11. The germline CDR1 and CDR2 sequences are MDHEN and SYDVKM. This chain's CDR3 is CASSPSLAGVGTGELFF. The CDR3 DNA reads TGTGCCAGCAGTCCATCATTAGCGGGAGTGGGCACCGGGGAGCTGTTTTTT.

This chain links TRBV7-3 with TRBJ2-7; D gene uncertain. The CDR3 length is 15 residues. V shed 5 bases and J shed 0 bases, with 14 bases lying between them. Germline V gene sequence: CDR1 SGHTA, CDR2 FQGTGA. CDR3: CASSEEPFPSYEQYF. CDR3 bases: TGTGCCAGCAGCGAAGAGCCATTCCCCTCCTACGAGCAGTACTTC.

This clonotype was recorded many times. CDR3 in DNA: TGTGCCAGCAGTTTACTTAGCGGGAGAGTATTGGGTGAGCAGTTCTTC. This translates into CASSLLSGRVLGEQFF. The chain joins TRBV12-3 or TRBV12-4 to TRBJ2-1, with TRBD2 identical over 9 bases. The ends lost 2 bases at V and 9 bases at J; junction bases unmatched: 11. This CDR3 region has 16 residues.

In DNA, the CDR3 is TGTGCCAGCAGCGGCGGGAGACCCTCACTCAATACGCAGTATTTT. This translates into CASSGGRPSLNTQYF. The chain carries TRBV7-8 and TRBJ2-3; TRBD2 aligns across 7 bases. This CDR3 has 15 residues. Germline V gene lookup returns CDR1 SGHVS and CDR2 FQNEAQ. The trim removed 5 bases at V and 7 bases at J, leaving 12 bases unmatched.

This clonotype was observed a few times. J is TRBJ1-5 and V is TRBV4-1, with 9 nucleotides matching TRBD1. Looked up from germline, CDR1 is MGHRA and CDR2 is YSYEKL. This CDR3 is 18 amino acids long. The V and J ends lost 1 base and 4 bases, in that order; junction bases with no gene match: 11. Here the CDR3 DNA reads TGCGCCAGCAGCCAAGTGGGTACCGGGACAGGGCAGAATCAGCCCCAGCATTTT. Protein: CASSQVGTGTGQNQPQHF.

The rearrangement joins TRBV5-1 to TRBJ2-7, with 9 bases that match TRBD2. In germline, CDR1 is SGHRS, CDR2 YFSETQ. The CDR3 totals 15 residues. The trim removed 4 bases at V and 3 bases at J, leaving 8 bases unmatched. The CDR3 sequence: CASSPAASGVYEQYF. The DNA for the CDR3 is TGCGCCAGCAGCCCCGCGGCTAGCGGGGTCTACGAGCAGTACTTC.

The rearrangement uses TRBV5-1 and TRBJ2-3, with TRBD1 identical over 7 bases. CDR1 SGHRS and CDR2 YFSETQ come from the germline V gene. The CDR3 loop spans 15 amino acids. V gave up 0 bases and J gave up 1 base; unmatched junction bases: 2. The CDR3 here is CASSLVQGGTDTQYF. The CDR3 region has the DNA TGCGCCAGCAGCTTGGTGCAGGGGGGCACAGATACGCAGTATTTT.

This clonotype turned up a few times. V gene TRBV27 combines with J gene TRBJ2-3; 9 bases line up with TRBD1. Germline V gene sequence: CDR1 MNHEY, CDR2 SMNVEV (reference sequence). The CDR3 extends over 16 amino acids. Unmatched junction bases numbered 10, after V lost 6 bases and J lost 3 bases. In DNA form, the CDR3 reads TGTGCCAGCAGAGCTTATTACAGGGGGCGGACAGATACGCAGTATTTT. The encoded protein is CASRAYYRGRTDTQYF.

This clonotype was detected only a few times. This chain uses TRBV5-1 with TRBJ2-7; maybe TRBD2 (5 bases). V was cut by 4 bases and J by 1 base, with 12 bases left in between. The germline V gene encodes CDR1 SGHRS and CDR2 YFSETQ. The CDR3 has 14 residues. The CDR3 reads CASSPGRESYEQYF. CDR3 DNA sequence: TGCGCCAGCAGCCCCGGACGGGAATCCTACGAGCAGTACTTC. Based on the CDR3 plus reference TRBV5-1 and TRBJ2-7, the full variable domain is KAGVTQTPRYLIKTRGQQVTLSCSPISGHRSVSWYQQTPGQGLQFLFEYFSETQRNKGNFPGRFSGRQFSNSRSEMNVSTLELGDSALYLCASSPGRESYEQYFGPGTRLTVT.

This clonotype was detected ten times or more. The V and J genes are TRBV5-1 and TRBJ2-7; 9 bases fit TRBD1. Germline CDR1 SGHRS, CDR2 YFSETQ. V shed 0 bases and J 2 bases; nucleotides not matched to a gene: 6. This CDR3 is built from 16 residues. CDR3: CASSLAPQGAAYEQYF. DNA of the CDR3: TGCGCCAGCAGCTTGGCCCCACAGGGGGCGGCCTACGAGCAGTACTTC.

The sample holds a few counts of this clonotype. The chain uses TRBV4-1 and TRBJ2-1; D assignment may be TRBD1 or TRBD2 (5 bases each). This CDR3 has 18 amino acids. V was shortened by 2 bases and J by 0 bases, with 17 bases between the two germline ends. Germline V gene data show CDR1 as MGHRA and CDR2 as YSYEKL. The CDR3 bases are TGCGCCAGCAGCCAATCCCCGGGGCTCCTTCTCTCCTACAATGAGCAGTTCTTC. The encoded protein is CASSQSPGLLLSYNEQFF.

The chain recombines TRBV5-6 with TRBJ2-3; D ambiguous. Deletions cut 1 base from V and 11 bases from J, with 8 bases between. The CDR3 covers 11 residues. Germline assignment: CDR1 SGHDT and CDR2 YYEEEE. The CDR3 DNA is TGTGCCAGCAGCTTGAGTCTCCGGCAGTATTTT. Amino acid sequence: CASSLSLRQYF.